These 10 T cell receptor beta chains were sequenced from one sample in a study of CD8 T cells in ankylosing spondylitis (dated by TCRdb to 2016 to 2017). Receptors were amplified or captured by 5' RACE. The data were produced on an Illumina HiSeq 2500. The public reads were reanalyzed by TCRdb: fastp trimming at Q25, MiXCR alignment, in-frame beta chains only. Each CDR3 protein gets just one entry, which takes the most common genes and DNA from the rows behind it. The sample table holds 250,000 or so distinct CDR3 sequences, of which 18% were seen once. Around 30% of the sample rests with the top ten. The sequenced material came from blood, either unsorted or a sorted T cell fraction (not recorded which). Receptor source: a male donor with ankylosing spondylitis or in good health (not recorded which).

For the CDR3, the DNA is TGCAGCGTTGATCGCGACAGCCACGTGGAGACCCAGTACTTC. Its translation is CSVDRDSHVETQYF. The chain has TRBV29-1 and TRBJ2-5, with D perhaps TRBD1 (5 bases). Trimming removed 3 bases at V and 5 bases at J, with 16 bases between. The CDR3 consists of 14 residues. Germline CDR1 reads SQVTM; CDR2 reads ANQGSEA.

The chain carries TRBV5-1 and TRBJ1-1; D perhaps matches TRBD1 (6 bases). Deletions cut 0 bases from V and 4 bases from J, with 13 bases between. There are 15 residues in the CDR3. From germline, CDR1 is SGHRS and CDR2 YFSETQ. In DNA form, the CDR3 reads TGCGCCAGCAGCTTGGGTTGGGGGGGGCCCACTGAAGCTTTCTTT. This gives the protein CASSLGWGGPTEAFF.

Many counts were recorded for this clonotype. The rearrangement joins TRBV5-1 to TRBJ2-7; D uncertain. The germline V gene has CDR1 SGHRS and CDR2 YFSETQ. The CDR3 is 13 residues long. The ends were cut back, 4 bases at V and 4 bases at J, with 12 bases in the middle. CDR3 in amino acids: CASSAELPYEQYF. In nucleotides, the CDR3 is TGCGCCAGCAGCGCGGAACTTCCTTACGAGCAGTACTTC.

V and J are TRBV29-1 and TRBJ2-2; D is unclear. In germline, CDR1 is SQVTM, CDR2 ANQGSEA. CDR3 length equals 13 residues. V lost 4 bases to trimming and J lost 3 bases, with 9 bases between them. For the CDR3, the DNA is TGCAGCGTTGTGTGGCTCGACACCGGGGAGCTGTTTTTT. It yields the protein CSVVWLDTGELFF.

The chain carries TRBV29-1 and TRBJ2-2; tentatively, D is TRBD2 (6 bases). The CDR3 has 15 amino acids. The germline V and J ends were trimmed by 4 bases and 4 bases, with 16 bases remaining between them. Germline V gene data show CDR1 as SQVTM and CDR2 as ANQGSEA. The CDR3 bases are TGCAGCGTTGGGAGTTGGTCGGAGGGCACCGGGGAGCTGTTTTTT. Translation gives CSVGSWSEGTGELFF.

This clonotype was counted a few times. The genes are TRBV7-9 and TRBJ2-5, with TRBD1 matching over 8 bases. This CDR3 spans 15 amino acids. CDR1 and CDR2 (germline): SEHNR, FQNEAQ (reference sequence). Trimming cost V 1 base and J 2 bases; bases outside gene matches: 3. CDR3 in amino acids: CASSLDGQGQETQYF. In DNA, the CDR3 is TGTGCCAGCAGCTTAGATGGACAGGGTCAAGAGACCCAGTACTTC.

In this sample, this clonotype turned up a few times. V and J are TRBV7-8 and TRBJ2-7; 7 bases agree with TRBD2. CDR1 SGHVS and CDR2 FQNEAQ come from the germline V gene. V dropped 0 bases and J dropped 5; count of bases not matched to a gene: 7. The CDR3 covers 15 residues. CDR3 sequence reads: CASSLALTSVDEQYF. The CDR3 bases are TGTGCCAGCAGCTTAGCTCTTACTAGCGTTGACGAGCAGTACTTC.

This clonotype was seen only a few times. The chain has TRBV11-2 and TRBJ1-1; D is perhaps TRBD1 (6 bases). This CDR3 is 17 amino acids long. Looked up from germline, CDR1 is SGHAT and CDR2 is FQNNGV. The germline V and J ends were trimmed by 1 base and 4 bases, with 19 bases remaining between them. DNA for the CDR3: TGTGCCAGCAGCTTAGCTGTCCGACAGGCTGGAGGCACTGAAGCTTTCTTT. This sequence encodes CASSLAVRQAGGTEAFF.

Many counts were recorded for this clonotype. This chain uses TRBV28 with TRBJ2-2; 7 positions match TRBD1. This CDR3 spans 15 amino acids. V lost 2 bases, J lost 5 bases, and 5 bases stayed unmatched. CDR1 MDHEN and CDR2 SYDVKM come from the germline V gene. The CDR3 nucleotides read TGTGCCAGCAGTTTAGAGGGACAGCCGACCGGGGAGCTGTTTTTT. Translation: CASSLEGQPTGELFF.

The genes are TRBV15 and TRBJ2-3; 7 nucleotides line up with TRBD1. Germline loops: CDR1 LNHNV, CDR2 YYDKDF (reference sequence). The J segment lost 1 base and the V segment lost 1 base, leaving 5 bases of the junction unmatched. CDR3 size: 16 residues. CDR3 in DNA: TGTGCCACCAGCAGAGTTCGAACAGGGGGCACAGATACGCAGTATTTT. As protein: CATSRVRTGGTDTQYF.